One sample yielded the 27 T cell receptor beta chains listed below, sequenced in a study of blood T cell repertoires in COVID-19. Data came from immunoSEQ multiplex PCR; TCRdb stores just in-frame clones and leaves some out. The table lists around 160,000 clones, roughly four fifths of them singletons, with about 8% in the top ten. The sequencing sample was made of peripheral blood. The receptor source for this set is a human donor with acute or convalescent COVID-19. The donor label of this sample is uncertain.

This rearrangement joins TRBV10-1 to TRBJ2-1, with D possibly TRBD1 on 6 matching bases. The germline CDR1 and CDR2 sequences are WNHNN and SYGVQD (reference sequence). The CDR3 spans 16 residues. The ends were cut back, 6 bases at V and 7 bases at J, with 22 bases in the middle. CDR3 protein: CASSLSGASGRNEQFF. The CDR3 DNA is TGCGCCAGCAGCCTCTCAGGGGCCTCGGGTAGGAATGAGCAGTTCTTC.

This clone has just one count. The rearrangement uses TRBV9 and TRBJ2-2; a possible D gene is TRBD1 (5 bases). CDR1 is SGDLS and CDR2 is YYNGEE in the germline V gene. There are 15 residues in the CDR3. With 1 base removed from V and 1 base from J, the gap between germline ends came to 8 bases. In DNA form, the CDR3 reads TGTGCCAGCAGCGTATACGACAGGAACACCGGGGAGCTGTTTTTT. Translating gives CASSVYDRNTGELFF.

The chain uses TRBV5-4 and TRBJ1-3; 7 bases match TRBD1. The V and J ends lost 1 base and 0 bases, in that order; junction bases with no gene match: 4. In germline, CDR1 is SGHNT, CDR2 YYREEE (reference sequence). The CDR3 sequence is 16 residues long. The chain's CDR3 is CASSLQGQTSGNTIYF. The CDR3 DNA reads TGTGCCAGCAGCTTGCAGGGACAGACCTCTGGAAACACCATATATTTT.

The chain recombines TRBV30 with TRBJ2-4; tentative D call: TRBD2 (6 bases). Germline V lookup: CDR1 GTSNPN, CDR2 SVGIG (reference sequence). This CDR3 has 13 residues. V gave up 5 bases and J gave up 6 bases, with 14 bases separating them. The CDR3 coding sequence is TGTGCCTGGGACCGGGGGATCGGAAACATTCAGTACTTC. It encodes CAWDRGIGNIQYF.

The chain recombines TRBV12-2 with TRBJ2-5; whether TRBD2, the table's D call, matches the DNA was not checked. TRBV12-2 is termed a pseudogene. The CDR3 loop spans 15 amino acids. The CDR3 DNA sequence: TGTGCAAGTCGCTTAGTTGGGCCTCCGGGGGAGACCCAGTACTTC. The encoded protein is CASRLVGPPGETQYF.

The chain joins TRBV6-6 to TRBJ2-1, with D possibly TRBD1 on 6 matching bases. Trimming shortened V by 8 bases and J by 6 bases, and 14 bases separated the two germline ends. This CDR3 comprises 13 residues. Germline values: CDR1 MNHNY, CDR2 SVGAGI (reference sequence). Here the CDR3 DNA reads TGTGCCAGCGAGGACAGCACGGGCAATGAGCAGTTCTTC. It codes for CASEDSTGNEQFF.

V is TRBV7-9 and J is TRBJ2-7; D call uncertain. V lost 2 bases and J lost 5, with 16 bases in between. The CDR3 length is 15 residues. Germline-derived CDR1 and CDR2 are SEHNR and FQNEAQ (reference sequence). DNA of the CDR3: TGTGCCAGCAGCTTATTCAGCTCGCTAGGTAACGAGCAGTACTTC. It codes for CASSLFSSLGNEQYF. Based on the CDR3 plus reference TRBV7-9 and TRBJ2-7, the full variable domain is DTGVSQNPRHKITKRGQNVTFRCDPISEHNRLYWYRQTLGQGPEFLTYFQNEAQLEKSRLLSDRFSAERPKGSFSTLEIQRTEQGDSAMYLCASSLFSSLGNEQYFGPGTRLTVT.

DNA of the CDR3: TGCGCCAGCAGCGATAGCGGGGATACGCAGTATTTT. Translating gives CASSDSGDTQYF. This chain links TRBV5-1 with TRBJ2-3; 7 nucleotides agree with TRBD2. Unmatched junction bases numbered 2, after V lost 4 bases and J lost 6 bases. There are 12 residues in the CDR3. In germline, CDR1 is SGHRS, CDR2 YFSETQ.

CDR3 sequence: CASSPFLPGMSEQYV. The CDR3 nucleotides are TGTGCCAGCAGCCCCTTCTTGCCAGGGATGAGCGAGCAGTACGTC. The chain employs TRBV5-5 and TRBJ2-7; the D gene is possibly TRBD1 (5 bases). The CDR3 length is 15 residues. The V end was cut by 4 bases, the J end by 6 bases, with 20 bases between. Germline-derived CDR1 and CDR2 are SGHKS and YYEKEE (reference sequence).

This clone occurred once. The CDR3 here is CAWSSAGHRVQPQHF. CDR3 coding DNA: TGTGCCTGGAGTAGTGCAGGGCATAGGGTTCAGCCCCAGCATTTT. The J gene is TRBJ1-5, the V gene TRBV30; D may be TRBD1 (5 bases). Germline V gives CDR1 GTSNPN, CDR2 SVGIG (reference sequence). V lost 2 bases and J 6 bases, leaving 17 bases between the germline ends. This CDR3 has 15 residues.

This chain links TRBV19 with TRBJ1-1; 7 nucleotides align to TRBD1. V lost 5 bases and J lost 4; bases outside the gene matches: 10. CDR3 length equals 15 residues. Germline values: CDR1 LNHDA, CDR2 SQIVND (reference sequence). This CDR3 is CASSPRTGLGTEAFF. The CDR3 DNA sequence: TGTGCCAGTAGTCCAAGGACAGGACTTGGCACTGAAGCTTTCTTT.

The chain has TRBV3-1 (or the pseudogene TRBV3-2) and TRBJ1-4, with D perhaps TRBD1 (6 bases). The CDR3 contains 14 residues. Trimming stripped 4 bases from V and 5 bases from J, with 11 bases between. CDR1 LGHDT and CDR2 YNNKEL come from the germline V gene (reference sequence). CDR3 protein: CASSPGQLNEKLFF. The CDR3 DNA reads as TGTGCCAGCAGCCCGGGACAATTAAATGAAAAACTGTTTTTT.

This chain joins TRBV6-5 and TRBJ2-3, with 8 bases lining up with TRBD1. CDR3 length equals 14 residues. Germline CDR1 reads MNHEY; CDR2 reads SVGAGI. V lost 1 base to trimming and J lost 6 bases; unmatched junction nucleotides: 3. As DNA, the CDR3 is TGTGCCAGCAGTTACTTGGACAGGGTGGATACGCAGTATTTT. As protein: CASSYLDRVDTQYF.

The J gene is TRBJ2-6, the V gene TRBV3-1 (or the pseudogene TRBV3-2), with D maybe TRBD1 (5 bases). V lost 3 bases and J lost 4, with 13 bases in between. The CDR3 sequence is 16 residues long. Germline V CDR1 and CDR2: LGHDT, YNNKEL (reference sequence). The chain's CDR3 is CASSQDTFLGANVLTF. CDR3 sequence (DNA): TGTGCCAGCAGCCAGGACACCTTTTTGGGGGCCAACGTCCTGACTTTC.

This clone was seen once. V and J are TRBV11-2 and TRBJ2-3; 8 bases agree with TRBD1. J lost 0 bases, V lost 5 bases, and 7 bases had no gene match. CDR1 is SGHAT, CDR2 FQNNGV, per germline. This CDR3 region has 16 residues. For the CDR3, the DNA is TGTGCCAGCAGCCAACAGGGGGGAGTTAGCACAGATACGCAGTATTTT. Amino acid sequence: CASSQQGGVSTDTQYF.

This clone is a singleton in its sample. V is TRBV29-1 and J is TRBJ1-2, with 10 bases matching TRBD1. CDR1 SQVTM and CDR2 ANQGSEA come from the germline V gene. With 5 bases clipped from V and 8 bases from J, the junction kept 8 bases outside the gene matches. The CDR3 runs 13 residues. CDR3 DNA: TGCAGCGTTTACGGACAGGGGGGAGAGGGCTACACCTTC. This codes for CSVYGQGGEGYTF.

This clone was detected once. The chain's CDR3 is CASRRLAGNTGELFF. CDR3 sequence (DNA): TGTGCCAGCAGGAGGTTAGCGGGGAACACCGGGGAGCTGTTTTTT. The chain recombines TRBV2 with TRBJ2-2; 7 nucleotides align to TRBD2. The germline V gene encodes CDR1 SNHLY and CDR2 FYNNEI. Trimming at V came to 6 bases and at J to 1 base, leaving 5 bases not matched to a gene. The CDR3 has 15 residues.

The chain is built from TRBV6-6 and TRBJ1-5; the match to TRBD1 covers 8 bases. The trim removed 6 bases at V and 4 bases at J, leaving 11 bases unmatched. This CDR3 spans 16 amino acids. Germline V lookup: CDR1 MNHNY, CDR2 SVGAGI (reference sequence). CDR3 nucleotides: TGTGCCAGCAGCCAAAGACAGGGGTTTAGTAATCAGCCCCAGCATTTT. It encodes CASSQRQGFSNQPQHF.

In its sample, this clone was seen a few times. This chain links TRBV9 with TRBJ1-1; unclear D gene. The ends were cut back, 6 bases at V and 4 bases at J, with 16 bases in the middle. CDR3 length: 14 amino acids. From germline, CDR1 is SGDLS and CDR2 YYNGEE. This chain's CDR3 is CASTEEGEGTEAFF. The CDR3 region has the DNA TGTGCCAGCACCGAGGAGGGAGAGGGCACTGAAGCTTTCTTT.

The table lists this clone with a count of one. The chain recombines TRBV5-6 with TRBJ2-2; TRBD1 agrees at 9 bases. V lost 4 bases and J lost 4; bases outside the gene matches: 8. CDR1 SGHDT and CDR2 YYEEEE come from the germline V gene. The CDR3 covers 16 residues. CDR3 sequence (DNA): TGTGCCAGCAGCGCTCCCGGGACAGGGTTCACCGGGGAGCTGTTTTTT. Its protein product is CASSAPGTGFTGELFF.

The CDR3, as DNA: TGTGCCAGTAGTATTGCTGTTTTCACTAGCACAGATACGCAGTATTTT. Its protein product is CASSIAVFTSTDTQYF. The V and J genes are TRBV19 and TRBJ2-3; no clear D gene. This CDR3 contains 16 residues. Looked up from germline, CDR1 is LNHDA and CDR2 is SQIVND (reference sequence). V shed 3 bases and J shed 0 bases, with 13 bases lying between them.

The chain couples TRBV30 to TRBJ2-5; D is ambiguous. V was trimmed by 0 bases and J by 1 base, leaving 6 bases between them. The CDR3 covers 13 residues. In germline, CDR1 is GTSNPN, CDR2 SVGIG (reference sequence). The CDR3 coding sequence is TGTGCCTGGAGTGTAGCTTCCCAAGAGACCCAGTACTTC. It is translated as CAWSVASQETQYF.

This clone was observed many times. CDR3 nucleotide sequence: TGTGCCAGCAGCCAAGATTACGGTAGCAATCAGCCCCAGCATTTT. Protein: CASSQDYGSNQPQHF. V gene TRBV3-1 (or the pseudogene TRBV3-2) combines with J gene TRBJ1-5; D ambiguous. V was shortened by 0 bases and J by 0 bases, with 6 bases between the two germline ends. Germline V lookup: CDR1 LGHDT, CDR2 YNNKEL (reference sequence). The CDR3 covers 15 residues.

The J gene is TRBJ1-2, the V gene TRBV2, with 8 bases aligning to TRBD1. The CDR3 spans 16 residues. V lost 5 bases, J lost 7 bases, and 15 bases stayed unmatched. Germline loops: CDR1 SNHLY, CDR2 FYNNEI. CDR3 coding DNA: TGTGCCAGCAGTCGCACCTTGACAGGGGAGGACGGTGGCTACACCTTC. Translation: CASSRTLTGEDGGYTF.

This chain uses TRBV27 with TRBJ1-4; D is ambiguous. The CDR3 has 14 residues. Germline loops: CDR1 MNHEY, CDR2 SMNVEV (reference sequence). Trimming removed 5 bases from V and 5 bases from J, with 12 bases in between. CDR3 amino acids: CASSPLDSNEKLFF. CDR3 nucleotides: TGTGCCAGCAGTCCTCTAGACTCAAATGAAAAACTGTTTTTT.

This clone was seen a few times. The chain has TRBV2 and TRBJ2-7; D perhaps matches TRBD2 (5 bases). The CDR3 contains 12 residues. CDR1 is SNHLY, CDR2 FYNNEI, per germline. V lost 8 bases, J lost 4 bases, and 12 bases lay in between. CDR3 DNA: TGTGCCAGCCGGGCCGGGGTTTACGAGCAGTACTTC. Translating it yields CASRAGVYEQYF.

The chain uses TRBV7-9 and TRBJ1-1; weak D call: TRBD1 (6 bases). CDR3 length: 15 residues. The V gene lost 5 bases and the J gene lost 0 bases, with 13 bases spanning the gap. Germline V gene sequence: CDR1 SEHNR, CDR2 FQNEAQ (reference sequence). The CDR3 reads CASSLPGHLNTEAFF. The CDR3, as DNA: TGTGCCAGCAGCCTCCCGGGACACCTGAACACTGAAGCTTTCTTT.